These 9 T cell receptor beta chains share one sample of origin, sequenced in a study of blood T cell repertoires in COVID-19. Using immunoSEQ multiplex PCR, the repertoire was profiled, and TCRdb retains in-frame clones only, with some absent. The repertoire holds 50,000 to 80,000 clones, with more than 70% as singletons. The sequenced sample was peripheral blood. These receptors originate from a man over 45 with active COVID-19.

This sequence joins TRBV28 and TRBJ2-3, with 9 nucleotides matching TRBD1. The CDR3 consists of 15 residues. Germline V CDR1 and CDR2: MDHEN, SYDVKM. J was trimmed by 0 bases and V by 6 bases; bases with no gene match: 4. The CDR3 spells CASRHDRGSTDTQYF. CDR3 bases: TGTGCCAGCAGACACGACAGGGGGAGCACAGATACGCAGTATTTT.

The rearrangement joins TRBV24-1 to TRBJ2-5, with TRBD2 matching over 9 bases. The ends lost 3 bases at V and 4 bases at J; junction bases unmatched: 5. CDR1 and CDR2 from the germline V gene are KGHDR and SFDVKD. This CDR3 is 15 amino acids long. The CDR3 here is CATSDPSGKAETQYF. DNA for the CDR3: TGTGCCACCAGTGATCCTAGCGGGAAGGCAGAGACCCAGTACTTC.

This chain connects TRBV11-2 to TRBJ2-7; 7 bases line up with TRBD1. Losses at the gene ends were 1 base for V and 3 bases for J; bases not matched to a gene: 6. Germline V lookup: CDR1 SGHAT, CDR2 FQNNGV. The CDR3 contains 15 residues. CDR3: CASSLGTGPGYEQYF. CDR3 DNA sequence: TGTGCCAGCAGCTTAGGGACAGGACCCGGCTACGAGCAGTACTTC.

This chain uses TRBV18 with TRBJ1-1; D is uncertain. Germline lookup yields CDR1 KGHSH and CDR2 LQKENI. This CDR3 is built from 16 residues. V lost 0 bases, J lost 4 bases, and 15 bases lay in between. CDR3 protein: CASSPPRKIVGTEAFF. The CDR3, as DNA: TGTGCCAGCTCACCACCGAGGAAGATCGTTGGCACTGAAGCTTTCTTT.

This chain uses TRBV3-1 (or the pseudogene TRBV3-2) with TRBJ1-6; TRBD1 might be the D (6 bases). The CDR3 totals 14 residues. Between the trimmed V and J ends, which lost 4 bases and 7 bases, there was a span of 11 bases. Germline values: CDR1 LGHDT, CDR2 YNNKEL (reference sequence). The chain's CDR3 is CASSPTGANSPLHF. The DNA of the CDR3 is TGTGCCAGCAGCCCGACAGGAGCGAATTCACCCCTCCACTTT.

J is TRBJ2-1 and V is TRBV10-3; 13 bases are shared with TRBD2. Germline V gene lookup returns CDR1 ENHRY and CDR2 SYGVKD. This CDR3 region has 17 residues. J was trimmed by 2 bases and V by 4 bases; bases with no gene match: 5. The CDR3 nucleotides are TGTGCCATCAGTGGGACTAGCGGGAGAGGAGCCTACAATGAGCAGTTCTTC. Protein sequence: CAISGTSGRGAYNEQFF.

This chain connects TRBV7-9 to TRBJ2-3; possible D gene TRBD2, 6 bases. Germline assignment: CDR1 SEHNR and CDR2 FQNEAQ (reference sequence). The CDR3 loop spans 15 amino acids. V lost 1 base, J lost 1 base, and 9 bases lay in between. This CDR3 is CASSLVASGTDTQYF. DNA of the CDR3: TGTGCCAGCAGCTTAGTGGCTAGCGGCACAGATACGCAGTATTTT.

This rearrangement joins TRBV2 to TRBJ2-7, with D possibly being TRBD1 (6 bases). The ends were cut back, 6 bases at V and 6 bases at J, with 18 bases in the middle. This CDR3 spans 14 amino acids. Germline CDR1 and CDR2: SNHLY and FYNNEI. The CDR3 loop reads CASSIEGSGAEQYV. CDR3 DNA: TGTGCCAGCAGCATCGAGGGTTCAGGGGCCGAGCAGTACGTC.

The chain employs TRBV11-3 and TRBJ2-5; 9 bases are a match to TRBD1. J was trimmed by 5 bases and V by 5 bases; bases with no gene match: 9. This CDR3 spans 15 amino acids. Germline V gives CDR1 SGHNT, CDR2 YENEEA. In DNA, the CDR3 is TGTGCCAGCAGCACAAAGACAGGGGGTCGGGAGACCCAGTACTTC. As protein: CASSTKTGGRETQYF.